The clone carrying this TCR beta chain was detected a few times. Assay used: immunoSEQ multiplex PCR; TCRdb lists only in-frame clones, some missing. The table includes 200,000 to 250,000 clones, nearly 90% detected once. This entry comes from a study of blood T cell repertoires in COVID-19. On the study more broadly: The United States, Italy and Spain provided the acute and convalescent COVID-19 samples. In each case, the material was cDNA or gDNA derived from T cells, B-cell-depleted T cells, or PBMCs.

The CDR3 runs to 13 residues. Between the trimmed V and J ends, which lost 3 bases and 9 bases, there was a span of 12 bases. CDR1 is SGHTA and CDR2 is FQGNSA in the germline V gene. This clonotype was obtained from a young woman who had recovered from COVID-19. Sequenced sample: peripheral blood. The V gene is TRBV7-2, the J gene TRBJ2-1; perhaps TRBD2 as D (6 bases). Here the CDR3 DNA reads TGTGCCAGCAGCTTCAAAACCGGGGGTGAGCAGTTCTTC. Its translation: CASSFKTGGEQFF.